The 6 T cell receptor beta chains below all came from one sample that was sequenced in a study of beta chain features in type 1 diabetes. Every bit of the isolated RNA underwent reverse transcription, so sequencing read expressed TCRB transcripts. The protocol was immunoSEQ multiplex PCR, while the TCRdb copy is restricted to in-frame clones and leaves out a portion. The sample shows 900,000 or so clones, 15% to 20% of them seen only once. The sequenced sample consisted of naive CD4+ T cells from blood. The receptors were sampled from a woman aged 18-29 years in good health.

The chain is built from TRBV6-5 and TRBJ2-7, with TRBD1 matching over 7 bases. Germline V lookup: CDR1 MNHEY, CDR2 SVGAGI. V dropped 4 bases and J dropped 13; count of bases not matched to a gene: 10. The CDR3 loop spans 12 amino acids. The CDR3 DNA follows: TGTGCCAGCAGTTGGTCGGGACAGAGTGTATACTTC. Its protein product is CASSWSGQSVYF.

This clone was picked up a small number of times. This chain uses TRBV5-1 with TRBJ2-5; D is ambiguous. V lost 4 bases and J lost 2, with 9 bases in between. Germline loops: CDR1 SGHRS, CDR2 YFSETQ. This CDR3 comprises 13 residues. The DNA for the CDR3 is TGCGCCAGCAGCCTCCCAAGTCAAGAGACCCAGTACTTC. Translating gives CASSLPSQETQYF.

This clone has just a few counts. The rearrangement links TRBV2 to TRBJ2-5; D is uncertain. The end of the DNA fits TRBJ2-7 better, so the J call may be wrong. The germline gives CDR1 SNHLY, CDR2 FYNNEI. The CDR3 runs 13 residues. The CDR3 DNA sequence: TGTGCCAGCAATATTCAGCACTCCTACGAGCAGTACTTC. Its protein product is CASNIQHSYEQYF.

This clone turned up a few times. V gene TRBV28 combines with J gene TRBJ2-1; the match to TRBD2 covers 9 bases. V shed 5 bases and J 5 bases; nucleotides not matched to a gene: 10. Germline V gene sequence: CDR1 MDHEN, CDR2 SYDVKM. The CDR3 contains 16 residues. The CDR3 loop reads CASSPHPGTSNNEQFF. CDR3 nucleotide sequence: TGTGCCAGCAGTCCACACCCCGGGACTAGCAACAATGAGCAGTTCTTC.

J is TRBJ2-1 and V is TRBV5-4, with D possibly called TRBD1 or TRBD2 (5 bases each). V shed 0 bases and J shed 11 bases, with 9 bases lying between them. In germline, CDR1 is SGHNT, CDR2 YYREEE (reference sequence). The CDR3 length is 12 residues. The DNA for the CDR3 is TGTGCCAGCAGCTTGGATCCGGGACAGCAGTTCTTC. Its protein is CASSLDPGQQFF.

The chain links TRBV18 to TRBJ1-5; D is uncertain. The ends were cut back, 8 bases at V and 0 bases at J, with 17 bases in the middle. CDR1 is KGHSH, CDR2 LQKENI, per germline. This CDR3 has 16 residues. The CDR3, as DNA: TGTGCCAGCACCTCATTTGAAGGCGGTAGCAATCAGCCCCAGCATTTT. Translating gives CASTSFEGGSNQPQHF.